These 22 T cell receptor beta chains were sequenced from one sample in a study of memory CD4+ T cells and cytomegalovirus serostatus. Only in-frame clones appear in the TCRdb table, and some are missing; sequencing was by immunoSEQ multiplex PCR. This sample has around 62,000 clones; around 76% occur once, and the top ten carry roughly 5%. Single viable CD3+CD4+CD8-CD45RO+ cells were sorted as the memory CD4+ T cells. The sequencing input was memory CD4+ T cells from blood. All receptors derive from an adult in good health and CMV-seropositive.

The chain carries TRBV7-8 and TRBJ2-3; D is tentatively TRBD1 or TRBD2 (5 bases each). This CDR3 spans 12 amino acids. V was trimmed by 6 bases and J by 6 bases, leaving 10 bases between them. Germline V lookup: CDR1 SGHVS, CDR2 FQNEAQ. The CDR3 reads CASSGGADTQYF. CDR3 DNA: TGTGCCAGCAGTGGGGGAGCGGATACGCAGTATTTT.

The chain uses TRBV28 and TRBJ1-5; D perhaps matches TRBD1 (6 bases). The V end was cut by 5 bases, the J end by 6 bases, with 8 bases between. Germline lookup yields CDR1 MDHEN and CDR2 SYDVKM. The CDR3 runs 12 residues. Written as DNA, the CDR3 is TGTGCCAGCAGTGGGGGCTTTCAGCCCCAGCATTTT. This sequence encodes CASSGGFQPQHF.

The V call is TRBV7-7, the J call TRBJ2-5; D possibly uses TRBD1 or TRBD2 (5 bases each). Germline V gene data show CDR1 as SSHAT and CDR2 as FNYEAQ (reference sequence). V was shortened by 4 bases and J by 5 bases, with 8 bases between the two germline ends. This CDR3 is 12 amino acids long. The CDR3 nucleotides are TGTGCCAGCAGCTCAGAGGGGGAGACCCAGTACTTC. Residues: CASSSEGETQYF.

This clone was seen a few times. The CDR3 sequence: CASSVPPRNSYEQYF. The CDR3 bases are TGTGCCAGCAGTGTACCCCCGAGGAACTCCTACGAGCAGTACTTC. V is TRBV6-1 and J is TRBJ2-7, with D uncertain. The germline V gene has CDR1 MNHNS and CDR2 SASEGT. With 4 bases removed from V and 0 bases from J, the gap between germline ends came to 13 bases. There are 15 residues in the CDR3.

The chain is built from TRBV27 and TRBJ1-5, with 10 bases matching TRBD1. There are 17 residues in the CDR3. After removal of 5 bases from V and 3 bases from J, the junction contained 10 bases not matched to a gene. The germline gives CDR1 MNHEY, CDR2 SMNVEV (reference sequence). The CDR3 DNA is TGTGCCAGCAGTCGCCGTACCGGGACAGGGGACAATCAGCCCCAGCATTTT. Translated, it gives CASSRRTGTGDNQPQHF.

The DNA of the CDR3 is TGTGCCAGCAGCCTTCGGGCAGGGAACACTGAAGCTTTCTTT. Its translation is CASSLRAGNTEAFF. The J gene is TRBJ1-1, the V gene TRBV11-3; the D is unclear. The germline gives CDR1 SGHNT, CDR2 YENEEA. CDR3 length equals 14 residues. The V end was cut by 5 bases, the J end by 1 base, with 11 bases between.

The V and J genes are TRBV9 and TRBJ1-3; 8 bases align to TRBD1. Germline-derived CDR1 and CDR2 are SGDLS and YYNGEE. The CDR3 has 17 amino acids. With 4 bases clipped from V and 0 bases from J, the junction kept 9 bases outside the gene matches. The CDR3 coding sequence is TGTGCCAGCAGCCTACCGACAGGGGCCGTCTCTGGAAACACCATATATTTT. Translating it yields CASSLPTGAVSGNTIYF.

The V call is TRBV6-1, the J call TRBJ2-7; no clear D gene. The germline V gene has CDR1 MNHNS and CDR2 SASEGT. The CDR3 has 12 residues. The V end lost 10 bases, the J end lost 7 bases, and 17 bases lay between the germline ends. The CDR3 DNA reads TGTGCCACCTCCGGGCCACGGAGAGAGCAGTACTTC. Residues: CATSGPRREQYF.

The chain employs TRBV7-9 and TRBJ1-1; D is unresolved. CDR1 and CDR2 from the germline V gene are SEHNR and FQNEAQ (reference sequence). V was clipped by 6 bases and J by 0 bases, with 8 bases between them. This CDR3 has 13 residues. The CDR3, as DNA: TGTGCCAGCAGTCCTAATATGAACACTGAAGCTTTCTTT. This gives the protein CASSPNMNTEAFF.

The chain combines TRBV27 with TRBJ1-6; TRBD1 matches at 10 bases. Unmatched junction bases numbered 3, after V lost 6 bases and J lost 7 bases. In germline, CDR1 is MNHEY, CDR2 SMNVEV (reference sequence). The CDR3 extends over 14 amino acids. Here the CDR3 reads CASRQGQGNSPLHF. The CDR3 region has the DNA TGTGCCAGCAGGCAGGGACAGGGGAATTCACCCCTCCACTTT.

The chain couples TRBV2 to TRBJ2-2; 10 bases are shared with TRBD2. CDR1 SNHLY and CDR2 FYNNEI come from the germline V gene. The trim removed 4 bases at V and 4 bases at J, leaving 9 bases unmatched. The CDR3 has 17 amino acids. CDR3 DNA sequence: TGTGCCAGCAGTGGTGGGCTAGCGGGAGAGGTCACCGGGGAGCTGTTTTTT. Translation: CASSGGLAGEVTGELFF.

The chain couples TRBV5-1 to TRBJ2-3; 7 nucleotides match TRBD1. Germline CDR1 is SGHRS and CDR2 is YFSETQ. The trim removed 0 bases at V and 2 bases at J, leaving 6 bases unmatched. This CDR3 spans 16 amino acids. The CDR3 bases are TGCGCCAGCAGCTTGGGACAGGGAACCGACACAGATACGCAGTATTTT. Its protein is CASSLGQGTDTDTQYF.

This clone was picked up a small number of times. V usage is TRBV21-1 and J usage is TRBJ2-7; the table calls TRBD1, which could not be checked here. TRBV21-1 constitutes a pseudogene. This CDR3 comprises 13 residues. CDR3 region: CASSRGPRSEQYF. CDR3 DNA: TGTGCCAGCAGCAGGGGCCCCAGGTCCGAGCAGTACTTC.

V gene TRBV6-5 combines with J gene TRBJ2-5; no clear D. CDR1 MNHEY and CDR2 SVGAGI come from the germline V gene. This CDR3 contains 14 residues. Trimming took 0 bases from V and 6 from J, leaving 11 bases between them. Written as DNA, the CDR3 is TGTGCCAGCAGTTACTCGGCGGCGGAGAAGACCCAGTACTTC. Protein: CASSYSAAEKTQYF.

The CDR3 sequence is CASSLDPRGGQSSYEQYF. CDR3 DNA sequence: TGCGCCAGCAGCTTGGACCCCAGAGGGGGGCAAAGCTCCTACGAGCAGTACTTC. V and J are TRBV5-1 and TRBJ2-7, with D tentatively TRBD1 or TRBD2 (6 bases each). This CDR3 spans 18 amino acids. V lost 0 bases and J lost 0, with 19 bases in between. Germline V CDR1 and CDR2: SGHRS, YFSETQ. The full variable domain, its missing parts supplied by reference TRBV5-1 and TRBJ2-7, is KAGVTQTPRYLIKTRGQQVTLSCSPISGHRSVSWYQQTPGQGLQFLFEYFSETQRNKGNFPGRFSGRQFSNSRSEMNVSTLELGDSALYLCASSLDPRGGQSSYEQYFGPGTRLTVT.

The chain is built from TRBV30 and TRBJ2-6; D is possibly TRBD1 (6 bases). Trimming left V 5 bases short and J 0 bases short, with 11 bases between. Per the germline V gene, CDR1 is GTSNPN and CDR2 is SVGIG (reference sequence). This CDR3 has 15 residues. CDR3 amino acids: CAWQQGISGANVLTF. CDR3 DNA: TGTGCCTGGCAGCAGGGGATCTCTGGGGCCAACGTCCTGACTTTC. Full variable domain (missing parts from reference TRBV30 and TRBJ2-6): SQTIHQWPATLVQPVGSPLSLECTVEGTSNPNLYWYRQAAGRGLQLLFYSVGIGQISSEVPQNLSASRPQDRQFILSSKKLLLSDSGFYLCAWQQGISGANVLTFGAGSRLTVL.

This sequence joins TRBV28 and TRBJ1-2, with D unresolved. The CDR3 is 12 amino acids. The V gene's germline CDR1 is MDHEN and CDR2 SYDVKM. Trimming cost V 8 bases and J 0 bases, with 7 bases left between them. This CDR3 reads CASHGTNYGYTF. For the CDR3, the DNA is TGTGCCAGCCATGGTACTAACTATGGCTACACCTTC.

The chain joins TRBV5-4 to TRBJ1-2; 7 nucleotides line up with TRBD1. The length of the CDR3 is 14 residues. After removal of 4 bases from V and 4 bases from J, the junction contained 7 bases not matched to a gene. Germline values: CDR1 SGHNT, CDR2 YYREEE (reference sequence). The CDR3 sequence is CASSTGQVGYGYTF. In nucleotides, the CDR3 is TGTGCCAGCAGCACCGGACAGGTCGGCTATGGCTACACCTTC.

This clone has just a few counts. This chain links TRBV28 with TRBJ1-2; D might be TRBD1 (5 bases). The CDR3 length is 13 residues. In germline, CDR1 is MDHEN, CDR2 SYDVKM. Between the trimmed V and J ends, which lost 7 bases and 2 bases, there was a span of 11 bases. The CDR3 sequence is CASKRDGNYGYTF. CDR3 sequence (DNA): TGTGCCAGCAAGAGGGACGGGAACTATGGCTACACCTTC.

The chain links TRBV4-2 to TRBJ2-1; 9 bases match TRBD1. V lost 4 bases, J lost 3 bases, and 7 bases stayed unmatched. Germline V gene sequence: CDR1 LGHNA, CDR2 YNFKEQ. The CDR3 loop spans 16 amino acids. The chain's CDR3 is CASSLLWDRDYNEQFF. CDR3 DNA sequence: TGTGCCAGCAGCCTCCTTTGGGACAGGGACTACAATGAGCAGTTCTTC.

The genes are TRBV25-1 and TRBJ2-7; D perhaps matches TRBD1 (6 bases). CDR1 MGHDK and CDR2 SYGVNS come from the germline V gene. The CDR3 is 14 residues long. Between the trimmed V and J ends, which lost 2 bases and 8 bases, there was a span of 16 bases. CDR3 DNA: TGTGCCAGCAGTGAAGGACAGCCCCCGACTCAGCAGTACTTC. Its translation: CASSEGQPPTQQYF.

This chain connects TRBV10-3 to TRBJ1-1, with 8 bases identical to TRBD1. V gave up 6 bases and J gave up 6 bases; unmatched junction bases: 12. Germline CDR1 reads ENHRY; CDR2 reads SYGVKD. CDR3 length equals 15 residues. This CDR3 is CAIRISTGGLAEAFF. CDR3 DNA sequence: TGTGCCATCAGGATCTCCACAGGGGGATTAGCTGAAGCTTTCTTT.